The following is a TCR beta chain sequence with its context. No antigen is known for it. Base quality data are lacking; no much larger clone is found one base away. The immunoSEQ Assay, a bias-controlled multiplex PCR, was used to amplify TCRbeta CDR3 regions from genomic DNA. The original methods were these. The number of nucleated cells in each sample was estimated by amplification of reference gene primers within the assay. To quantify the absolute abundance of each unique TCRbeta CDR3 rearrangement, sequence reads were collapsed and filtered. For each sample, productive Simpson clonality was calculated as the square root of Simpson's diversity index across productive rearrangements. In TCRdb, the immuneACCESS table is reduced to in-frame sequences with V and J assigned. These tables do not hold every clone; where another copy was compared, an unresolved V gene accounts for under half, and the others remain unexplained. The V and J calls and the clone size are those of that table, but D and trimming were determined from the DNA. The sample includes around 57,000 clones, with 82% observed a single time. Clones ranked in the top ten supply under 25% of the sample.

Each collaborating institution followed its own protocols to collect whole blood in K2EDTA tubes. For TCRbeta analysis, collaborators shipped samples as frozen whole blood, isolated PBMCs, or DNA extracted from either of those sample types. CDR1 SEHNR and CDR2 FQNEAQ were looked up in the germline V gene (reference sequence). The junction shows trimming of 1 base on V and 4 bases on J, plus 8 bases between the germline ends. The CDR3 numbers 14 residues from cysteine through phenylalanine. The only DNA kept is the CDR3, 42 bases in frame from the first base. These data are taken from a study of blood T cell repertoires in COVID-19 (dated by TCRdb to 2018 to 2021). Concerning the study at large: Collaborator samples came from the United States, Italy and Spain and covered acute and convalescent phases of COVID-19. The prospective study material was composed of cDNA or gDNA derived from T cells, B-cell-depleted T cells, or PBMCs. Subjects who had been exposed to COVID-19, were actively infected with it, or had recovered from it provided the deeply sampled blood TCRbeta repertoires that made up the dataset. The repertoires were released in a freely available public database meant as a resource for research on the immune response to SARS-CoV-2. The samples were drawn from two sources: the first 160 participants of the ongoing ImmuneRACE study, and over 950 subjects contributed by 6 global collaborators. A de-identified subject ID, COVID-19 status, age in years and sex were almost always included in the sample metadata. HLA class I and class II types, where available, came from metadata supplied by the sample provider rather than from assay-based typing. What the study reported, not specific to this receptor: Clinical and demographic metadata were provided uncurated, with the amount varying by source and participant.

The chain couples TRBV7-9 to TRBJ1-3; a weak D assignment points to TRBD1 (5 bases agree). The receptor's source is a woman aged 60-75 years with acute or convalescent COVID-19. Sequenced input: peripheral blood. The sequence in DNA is TGTGCCAGCAGCTTAGTAGGGGCCGGAAACACCATATATTTT. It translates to CASSLVGAGNTIYF. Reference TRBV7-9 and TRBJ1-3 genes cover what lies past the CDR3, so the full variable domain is DTGVSQNPRHKITKRGQNVTFRCDPISEHNRLYWYRQTLGQGPEFLTYFQNEAQLEKSRLLSDRFSAERPKGSFSTLEIQRTEQGDSAMYLCASSLVGAGNTIYFGEGSWLTVV.